This T cell receptor beta chain was obtained from a study of cytomegalovirus exposure and HLA in healthy donors. Study-wide results and limits: In the 130 or so validation repertoires, under 95% of cluster scores exceeded 0, per a later analysis.

Germline CDR1 reads MNHEY; CDR2 reads SVGAGI. The CDR3 sequence is 15 residues long. Losses at the gene ends were 6 bases for V and 5 bases for J; bases not matched to a gene: 5. As concerns this clone: Its antigen is still unknown.

Repertoires were generated with immunoSEQ multiplex PCR, while TCRdb's copy carries only in-frame clones and drops some. The sample records under 200,000 clones, roughly 89% being singletons. The material sequenced was PBMCs. The sequence was collected from a woman younger than 35 in good health and CMV-seropositive. The chain carries TRBV6-5 and TRBJ2-1; 12 bases fit TRBD2. The DNA for the CDR3 is TGTGCCAGCAGATCACTAGCGGGAGGCCACAATGAGCAGTTCTTC. Protein sequence: CASRSLAGGHNEQFF.